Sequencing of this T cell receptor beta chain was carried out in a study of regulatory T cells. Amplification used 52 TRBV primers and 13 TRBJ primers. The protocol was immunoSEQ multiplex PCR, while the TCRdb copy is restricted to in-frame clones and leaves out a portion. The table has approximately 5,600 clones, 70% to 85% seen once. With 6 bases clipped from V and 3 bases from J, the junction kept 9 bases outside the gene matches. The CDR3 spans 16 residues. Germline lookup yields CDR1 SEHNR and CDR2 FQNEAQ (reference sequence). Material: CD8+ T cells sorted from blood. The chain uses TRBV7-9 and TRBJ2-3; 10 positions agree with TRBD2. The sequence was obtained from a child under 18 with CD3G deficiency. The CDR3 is CASSSLAGGPTDTQYF. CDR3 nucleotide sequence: TGTGCCAGCAGTTCCTTAGCGGGAGGCCCGACAGATACGCAGTATTTT.